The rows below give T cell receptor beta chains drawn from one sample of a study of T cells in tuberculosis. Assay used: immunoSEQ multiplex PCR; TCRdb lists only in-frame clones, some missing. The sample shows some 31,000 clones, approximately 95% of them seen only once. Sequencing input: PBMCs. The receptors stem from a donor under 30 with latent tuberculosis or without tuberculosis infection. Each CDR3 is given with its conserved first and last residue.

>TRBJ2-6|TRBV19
CASSDLRARGANVLTF
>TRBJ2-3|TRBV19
CASRNTSGSSTDTQYF
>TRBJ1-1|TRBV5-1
CASSLYPDMNTEAFF
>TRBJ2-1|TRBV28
CASRGMLSSYNEQFF
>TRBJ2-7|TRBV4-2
CASSQAGTGAPFYEQYF
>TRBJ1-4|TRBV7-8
CASSLDGDRPNEKLFF
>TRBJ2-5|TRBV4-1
CASSQGQGGTETQYF
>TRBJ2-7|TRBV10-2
CASSSRRQGVYEQYF
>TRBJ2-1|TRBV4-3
CASSQDQGGNEQFF
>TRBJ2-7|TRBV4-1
CASSQVGDPSYEQYF
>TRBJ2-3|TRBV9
CASSHQRTDTDTQYF
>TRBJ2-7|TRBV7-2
CASSSTGTAYEQYF
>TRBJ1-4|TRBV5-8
CASSPGTATNEKLFF
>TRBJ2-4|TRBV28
CASRGPNKNIQYF
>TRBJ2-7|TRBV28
CASSYSTGQRRYEQYF
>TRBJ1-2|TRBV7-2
CASSLDSGYKGYTF
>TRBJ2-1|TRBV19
CASSKLAGAWNEQFF
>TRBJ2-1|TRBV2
CASSLDSPGDEQFF